The subject of this entry is one T cell receptor (beta chain). These data originate in a study of cytomegalovirus exposure and HLA in healthy donors. The PCR made use of 60 Vbeta and 13 Jbeta primers. Repertoires were generated with immunoSEQ multiplex PCR, while TCRdb's copy carries only in-frame clones and drops some. The top ten clones hold under 7% of a sample with roughly 88,000 clones, around 80% of them seen once. Source material: PBMCs. The sequence derives from a man aged 30 to 45 in good health and CMV-seropositive.

Here the CDR3 reads CASSLAGGKYEQYF. CDR3 sequence (DNA): TGTGCCAGCAGCTTAGCGGGAGGGAAATACGAGCAGTACTTC. V and J are TRBV7-3 and TRBJ2-7; 9 nucleotides align to TRBD2. The V and J ends lost 2 bases and 4 bases, in that order; junction bases with no gene match: 3. Germline V gene data show CDR1 as SGHTA and CDR2 as FQGTGA. This CDR3 comprises 14 residues.